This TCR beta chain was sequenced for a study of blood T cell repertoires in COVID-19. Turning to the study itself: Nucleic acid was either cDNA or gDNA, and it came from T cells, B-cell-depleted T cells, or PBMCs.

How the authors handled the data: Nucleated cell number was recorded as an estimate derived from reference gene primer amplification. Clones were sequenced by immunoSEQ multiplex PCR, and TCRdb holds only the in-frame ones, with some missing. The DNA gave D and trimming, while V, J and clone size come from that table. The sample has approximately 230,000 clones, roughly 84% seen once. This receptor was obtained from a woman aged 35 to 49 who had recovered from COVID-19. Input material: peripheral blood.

The CDR3 region is CASTPGVVGTGELFF. CDR3 coding DNA: TGTGCCAGCACCCCCGGGGTGGTGGGAACCGGGGAGCTGTTTTTT. The chain joins TRBV28 to TRBJ2-2; weak D call: TRBD2 (5 bases). CDR3 size: 15 residues. V lost 7 bases and J lost 5, with 17 bases in between. Looked up from germline, CDR1 is MDHEN and CDR2 is SYDVKM.